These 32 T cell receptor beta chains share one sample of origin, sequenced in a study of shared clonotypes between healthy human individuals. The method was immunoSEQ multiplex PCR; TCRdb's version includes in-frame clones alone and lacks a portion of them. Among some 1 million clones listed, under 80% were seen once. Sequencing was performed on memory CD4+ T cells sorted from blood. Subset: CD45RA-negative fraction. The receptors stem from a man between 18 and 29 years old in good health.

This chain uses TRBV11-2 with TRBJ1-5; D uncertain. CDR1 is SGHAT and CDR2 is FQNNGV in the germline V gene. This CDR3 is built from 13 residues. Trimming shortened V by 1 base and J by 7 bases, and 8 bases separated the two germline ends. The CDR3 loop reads CASSLGVAQPQHF. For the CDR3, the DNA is TGTGCCAGCAGCTTAGGTGTAGCCCAGCCCCAGCATTTT.

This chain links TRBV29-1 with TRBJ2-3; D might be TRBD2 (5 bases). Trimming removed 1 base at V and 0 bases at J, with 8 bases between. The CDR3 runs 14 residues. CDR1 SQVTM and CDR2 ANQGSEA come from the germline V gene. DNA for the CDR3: TGCAGCGTTGAAGGGACTGGCAGCACAGATACGCAGTATTTT. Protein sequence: CSVEGTGSTDTQYF.

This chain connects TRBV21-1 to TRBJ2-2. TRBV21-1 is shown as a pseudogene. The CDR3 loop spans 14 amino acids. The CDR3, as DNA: TGTGCCAGCAGCCCGGGGGCATTATTGGGGGAGCTGTTTTTT. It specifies CASSPGALLGELFF.

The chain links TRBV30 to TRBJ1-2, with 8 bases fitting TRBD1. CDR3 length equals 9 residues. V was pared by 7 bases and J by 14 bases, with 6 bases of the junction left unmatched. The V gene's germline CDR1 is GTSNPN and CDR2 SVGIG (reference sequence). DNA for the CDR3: TGTGCCTTACAGGGGGTAAATACCTTC. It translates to CALQGVNTF. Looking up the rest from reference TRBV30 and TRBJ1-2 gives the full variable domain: SQTIHQWPATLVQPVGSPLSLECTVEGTSNPNLYWYRQAAGRGLQLLFYSVGIGQISSEVPQNLSASRPQDRQFILSSKKLLLSDSGFYLCALQGVNTFGSGTRLTVV.

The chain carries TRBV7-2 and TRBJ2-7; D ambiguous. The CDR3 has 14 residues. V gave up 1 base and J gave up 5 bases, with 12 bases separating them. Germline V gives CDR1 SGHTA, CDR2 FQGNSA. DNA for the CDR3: TGTGCCAGCAGCTTAGAAACCTGGGGTGACGAGCAGTACTTC. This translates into CASSLETWGDEQYF.

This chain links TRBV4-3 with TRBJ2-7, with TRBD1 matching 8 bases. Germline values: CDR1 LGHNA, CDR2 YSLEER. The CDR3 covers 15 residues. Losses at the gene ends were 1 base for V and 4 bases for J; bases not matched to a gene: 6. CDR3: CASSQGQGAEYEQYF. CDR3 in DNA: TGCGCCAGCAGCCAAGGTCAGGGGGCGGAATACGAGCAGTACTTC.

The CDR3 spells CASSSAGGSFSDEQYF. In nucleotides, the CDR3 is TGCGCCAGCAGCTCCGCCGGGGGCTCCTTTTCCGACGAGCAGTACTTC. The chain is built from TRBV4-1 and TRBJ2-7; D may be TRBD1 or TRBD2 (6 bases each). The CDR3 totals 16 residues. The ends were cut back, 5 bases at V and 5 bases at J, with 22 bases in the middle. CDR1 MGHRA and CDR2 YSYEKL come from the germline V gene.

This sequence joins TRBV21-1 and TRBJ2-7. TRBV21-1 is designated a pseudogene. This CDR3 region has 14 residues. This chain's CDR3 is CASIGLLSSYEQYF. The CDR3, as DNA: TGTGCCAGCATAGGGCTTCTCAGCTCCTACGAGCAGTACTTC.

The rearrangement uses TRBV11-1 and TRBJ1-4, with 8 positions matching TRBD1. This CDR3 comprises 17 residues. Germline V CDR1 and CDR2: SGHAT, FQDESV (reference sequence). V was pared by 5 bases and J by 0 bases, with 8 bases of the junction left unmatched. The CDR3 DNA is TGTGCCAGCAGCGTCCGGACAGGGACTGCAACTAATGAAAAACTGTTTTTT. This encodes CASSVRTGTATNEKLFF.

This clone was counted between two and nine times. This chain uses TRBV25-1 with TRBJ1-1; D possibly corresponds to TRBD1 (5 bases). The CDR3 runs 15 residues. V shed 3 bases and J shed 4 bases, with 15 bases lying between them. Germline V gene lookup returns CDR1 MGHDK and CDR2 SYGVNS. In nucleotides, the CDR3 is TGTGCCAGCAGTGATGATGACAGCCGCATCACTGAAGCTTTCTTT. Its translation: CASSDDDSRITEAFF.

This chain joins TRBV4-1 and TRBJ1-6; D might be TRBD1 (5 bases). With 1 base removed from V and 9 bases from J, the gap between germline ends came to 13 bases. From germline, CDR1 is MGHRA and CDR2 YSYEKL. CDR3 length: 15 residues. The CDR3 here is CASSQVPGVGSPLHF. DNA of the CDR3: TGCGCCAGCAGCCAAGTACCGGGGGTGGGTTCACCCCTCCACTTT.

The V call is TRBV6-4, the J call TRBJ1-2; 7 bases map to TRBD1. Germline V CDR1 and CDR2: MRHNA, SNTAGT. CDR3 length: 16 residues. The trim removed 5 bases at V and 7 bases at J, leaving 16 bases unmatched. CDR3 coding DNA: TGTGCCAGCAGTAGATTCGGGACAGAGTCTATAGGTGGCTACACCTTC. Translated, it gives CASSRFGTESIGGYTF.

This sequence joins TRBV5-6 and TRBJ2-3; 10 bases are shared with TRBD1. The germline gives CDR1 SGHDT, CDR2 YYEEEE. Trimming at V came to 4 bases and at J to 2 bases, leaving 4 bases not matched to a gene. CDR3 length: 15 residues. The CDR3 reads CASSPGTGATDTQYF. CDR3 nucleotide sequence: TGTGCCAGCAGCCCCGGGACAGGGGCCACAGATACGCAGTATTTT.

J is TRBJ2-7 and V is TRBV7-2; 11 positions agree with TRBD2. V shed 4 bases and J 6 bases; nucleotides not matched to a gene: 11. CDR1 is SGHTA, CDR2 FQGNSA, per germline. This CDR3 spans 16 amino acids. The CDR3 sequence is CASSSRLAGRSREQYF. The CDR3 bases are TGTGCCAGCAGCTCCAGACTAGCGGGGAGGAGTCGCGAGCAGTACTTC. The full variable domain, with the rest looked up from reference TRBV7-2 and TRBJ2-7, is GAGVSQSPSNKVTEKGKDVELRCDPISGHTALYWYRQSLGQGLEFLIYFQGNSAPDKSGLPSDRFSAERTGGSVSTLTIQRTQQEDSAVYLCASSSRLAGRSREQYFGPGTRLTVT.

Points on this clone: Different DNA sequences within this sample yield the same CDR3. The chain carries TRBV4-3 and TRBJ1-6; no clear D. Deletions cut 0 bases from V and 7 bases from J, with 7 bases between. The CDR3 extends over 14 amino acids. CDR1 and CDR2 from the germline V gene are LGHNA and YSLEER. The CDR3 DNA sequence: TGCGCCAGCAGCCAAGATCGGGGAAATTCACCCCTCCACTTT. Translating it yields CASSQDRGNSPLHF.

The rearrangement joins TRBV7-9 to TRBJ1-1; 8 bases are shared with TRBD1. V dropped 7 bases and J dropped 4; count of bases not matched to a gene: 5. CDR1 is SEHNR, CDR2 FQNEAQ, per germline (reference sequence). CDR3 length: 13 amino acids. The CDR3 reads CASTQGAVTEAFF. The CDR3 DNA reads TGTGCCAGCACGCAGGGGGCGGTCACTGAAGCTTTCTTT.

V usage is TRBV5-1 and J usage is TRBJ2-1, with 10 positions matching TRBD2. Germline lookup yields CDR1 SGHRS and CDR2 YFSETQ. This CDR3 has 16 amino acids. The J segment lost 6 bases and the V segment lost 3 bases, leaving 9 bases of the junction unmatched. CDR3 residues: CASSSGAGGQVNEQFF. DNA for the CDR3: TGCGCCAGCAGCTCTGGAGCGGGGGGGCAAGTCAATGAGCAGTTCTTC. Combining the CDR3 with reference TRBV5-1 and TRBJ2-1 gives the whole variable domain KAGVTQTPRYLIKTRGQQVTLSCSPISGHRSVSWYQQTPGQGLQFLFEYFSETQRNKGNFPGRFSGRQFSNSRSEMNVSTLELGDSALYLCASSSGAGGQVNEQFFGPGTRLTVL.

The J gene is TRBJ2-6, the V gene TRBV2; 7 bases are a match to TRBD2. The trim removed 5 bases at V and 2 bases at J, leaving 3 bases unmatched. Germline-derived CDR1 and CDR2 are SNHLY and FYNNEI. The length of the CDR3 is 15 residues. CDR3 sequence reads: CASSLGGTGANVLTF. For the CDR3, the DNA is TGTGCCAGCAGTTTGGGGGGGACTGGGGCCAACGTCCTGACTTTC.

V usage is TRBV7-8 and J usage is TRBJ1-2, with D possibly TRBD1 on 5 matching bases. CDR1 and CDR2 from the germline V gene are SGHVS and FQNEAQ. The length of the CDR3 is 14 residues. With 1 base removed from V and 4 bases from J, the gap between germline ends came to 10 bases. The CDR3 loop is CASSLEGLIYGYTF. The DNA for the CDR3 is TGTGCCAGCAGCTTAGAGGGGTTGATCTATGGCTACACCTTC.

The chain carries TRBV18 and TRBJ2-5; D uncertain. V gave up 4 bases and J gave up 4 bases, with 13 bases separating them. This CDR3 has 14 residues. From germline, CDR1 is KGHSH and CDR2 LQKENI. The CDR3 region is CASSLTPVGETQYF. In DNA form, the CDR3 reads TGTGCCAGCTCACTCACTCCGGTGGGAGAGACCCAGTACTTC.

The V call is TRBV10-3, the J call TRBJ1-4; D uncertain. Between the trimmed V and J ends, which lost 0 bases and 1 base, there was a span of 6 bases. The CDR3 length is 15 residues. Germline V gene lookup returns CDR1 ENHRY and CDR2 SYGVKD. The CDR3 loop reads CAISESVVTNEKLFF. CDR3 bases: TGTGCCATCAGTGAGTCTGTAGTAACTAATGAAAAACTGTTTTTT.

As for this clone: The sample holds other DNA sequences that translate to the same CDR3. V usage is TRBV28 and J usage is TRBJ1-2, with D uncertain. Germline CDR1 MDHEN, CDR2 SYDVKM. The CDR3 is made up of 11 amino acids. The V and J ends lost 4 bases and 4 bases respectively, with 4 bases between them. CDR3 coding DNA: TGTGCCAGCAGTTCCGCCTATGGCTACACCTTC. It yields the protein CASSSAYGYTF.

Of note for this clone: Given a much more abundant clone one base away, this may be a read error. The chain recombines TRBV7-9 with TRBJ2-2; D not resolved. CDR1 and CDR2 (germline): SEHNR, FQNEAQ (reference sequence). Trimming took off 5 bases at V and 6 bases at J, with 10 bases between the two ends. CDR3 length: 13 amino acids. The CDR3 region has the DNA TGTGCCAGCAGCCCCCAGGCGGCCGGGGAGCTGTTTTTT. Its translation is CASSPQAAGELFF.

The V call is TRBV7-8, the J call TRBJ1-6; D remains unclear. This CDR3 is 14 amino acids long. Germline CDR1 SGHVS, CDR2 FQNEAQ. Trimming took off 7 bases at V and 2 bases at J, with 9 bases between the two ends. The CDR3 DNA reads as TGTGCCAGCACCTCAGAAGCCTATAATTCACCCCTCCACTTT. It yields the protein CASTSEAYNSPLHF.

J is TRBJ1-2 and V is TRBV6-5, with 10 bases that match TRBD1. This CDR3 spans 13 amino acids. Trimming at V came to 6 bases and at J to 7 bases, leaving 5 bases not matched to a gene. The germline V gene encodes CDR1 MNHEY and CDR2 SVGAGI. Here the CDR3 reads CASSRQGAGGYTF. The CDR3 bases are TGTGCCAGCAGCCGACAGGGGGCCGGTGGCTACACCTTC.

The CDR3, as DNA: TGTGCCAGCAGTGGGTTGCAGACCCAGTACTTC. Translated: CASSGLQTQYF. The J gene is TRBJ2-5, the V gene TRBV2; D not resolved. Germline V lookup: CDR1 SNHLY, CDR2 FYNNEI. Trimming shortened V by 4 bases and J by 6 bases, and 6 bases separated the two germline ends. This CDR3 is 11 amino acids long.

CDR3 region: CASSLGGGRGETQYF. CDR3 bases: TGTGCCAGCAGTTTAGGTGGGGGTCGGGGGGAGACCCAGTACTTC. The chain uses TRBV27 and TRBJ2-5, with D possibly TRBD2 on 6 matching bases. With 2 bases removed from V and 5 bases from J, the gap between germline ends came to 15 bases. In germline, CDR1 is MNHEY, CDR2 SMNVEV (reference sequence). The CDR3 totals 15 residues.

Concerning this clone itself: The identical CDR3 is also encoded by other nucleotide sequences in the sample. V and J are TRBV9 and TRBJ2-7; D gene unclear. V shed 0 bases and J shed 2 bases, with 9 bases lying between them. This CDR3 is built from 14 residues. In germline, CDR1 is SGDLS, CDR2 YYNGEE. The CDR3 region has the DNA TGTGCCAGCAGCGTAGCCGGGTCCCCCTACGAGCAGTACTTC. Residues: CASSVAGSPYEQYF.

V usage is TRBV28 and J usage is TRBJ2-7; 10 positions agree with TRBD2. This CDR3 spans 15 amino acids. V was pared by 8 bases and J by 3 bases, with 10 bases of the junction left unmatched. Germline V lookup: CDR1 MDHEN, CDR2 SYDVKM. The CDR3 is CASRLTSGDNYEQYF. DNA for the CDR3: TGTGCCAGCCGACTAACTAGCGGGGATAACTACGAGCAGTACTTC.

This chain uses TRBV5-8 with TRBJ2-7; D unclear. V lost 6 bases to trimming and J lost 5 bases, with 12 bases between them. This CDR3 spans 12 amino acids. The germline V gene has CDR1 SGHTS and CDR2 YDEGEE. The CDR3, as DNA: TGTGCCAGCACCATAAGGAACAACGAGCAGTACTTC. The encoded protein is CASTIRNNEQYF. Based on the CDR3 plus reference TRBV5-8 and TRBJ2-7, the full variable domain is EAGVTQSPTHLIKTRGQQATLRCSPISGHTSVYWYQQALGLGLQFLLWYDEGEERNRGNFPPRFSGRQFPNYSSELNVNALELEDSALYLCASTIRNNEQYFGPGTRLTVT.

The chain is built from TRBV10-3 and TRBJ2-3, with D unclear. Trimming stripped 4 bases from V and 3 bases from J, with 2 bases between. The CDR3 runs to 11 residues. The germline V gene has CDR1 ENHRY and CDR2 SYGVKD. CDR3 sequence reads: CAISVTDTQYF. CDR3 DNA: TGTGCCATCAGTGTGACAGATACGCAGTATTTT.

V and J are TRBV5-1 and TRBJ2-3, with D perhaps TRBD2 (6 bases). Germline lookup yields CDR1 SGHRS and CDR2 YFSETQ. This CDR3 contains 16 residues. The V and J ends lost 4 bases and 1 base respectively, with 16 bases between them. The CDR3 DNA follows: TGCGCCAGCAGCCCGGGACTGGGGCTACGCACAGATACGCAGTATTTT. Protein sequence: CASSPGLGLRTDTQYF.